The entry below describes one TCR beta chain. Germline and junction disagree at one end, which may indicate a read error. The data derive from a study of T-cell reconstitution after alpha-beta-depleted transplantation in children. The authors prepared the TCRbeta library with unique molecular identifiers. TCRdb fed the PCR reads into MiXCR, producing one record per CDR3 protein. The repertoire has 480,000 or so distinct CDR3 sequences, 10% to 13% of them found once; the top ten carry just over 2%. Source: PBMCs, taken before TCRalphabeta/CD19-depleted stem cell transplant. This TCR derives from a child between 2 and 9 years old with inherited bone marrow failure, due to receive a stem cell transplant.

The CDR3 sequence: CASSWTSGGNGQFF. The CDR3 coding sequence is TGTGCCAGTTCGTGGACTAGCGGTGGCAATGGGCAGTTCTTC. V and J are TRBV19 and TRBJ2-1; 10 bases are a match to TRBD2. In germline, CDR1 is LNHDA, CDR2 SQIVND (reference sequence). The CDR3 contains 14 residues.